This TCR beta chain was recovered during a study of chemoradiotherapy in HPV16-positive cancers. This CDR3 comprises 16 residues. Trimming removed 2 bases at V and 4 bases at J, with 14 bases between. Germline V gene data show CDR1 as MNHNS and CDR2 as SASEGT. Only in-frame clones appear in the TCRdb table, and some are missing; sequencing was by immunoSEQ multiplex PCR. The sample yields fewer than 10,000 clones, roughly nine tenths seen once. Findings of the study overall: During treatment, candidate HPV-specific clones and E7-related motifs expanded in tumor. In HPV16-positive patients, HPV-responsive T-cell expansion tracked better recurrence-free survival.

Comment on this clone: Its antigen is unidentified.

This TCR was sampled from a human donor with HPV-associated anogenital cancer. Material: blood, obtained from a patient who underwent chemoradiotherapy. The rearrangement joins TRBV6-1 to TRBJ2-2; no clear D gene. The CDR3 region has the DNA TGTGCCAGCAGTGAACCCCCCGGCAGGACCACCGGGGAGCTGTTTTTT. Amino acid sequence: CASSEPPGRTTGELFF.